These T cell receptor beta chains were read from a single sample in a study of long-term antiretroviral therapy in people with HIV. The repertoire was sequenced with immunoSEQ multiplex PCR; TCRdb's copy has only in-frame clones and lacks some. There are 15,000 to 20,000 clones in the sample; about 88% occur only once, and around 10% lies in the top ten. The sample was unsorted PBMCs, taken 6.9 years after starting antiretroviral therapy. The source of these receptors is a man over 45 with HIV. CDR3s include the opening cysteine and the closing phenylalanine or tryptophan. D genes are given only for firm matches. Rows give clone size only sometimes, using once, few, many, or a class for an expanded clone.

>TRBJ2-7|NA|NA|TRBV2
CASSRGQYEQYF
TGTGCCAGCAGTCGCGGACAGTACGAGCAGTACTTC
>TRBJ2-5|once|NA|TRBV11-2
CASSFMGAKDQETQYF
TGTGCCAGCAGCTTTATGGGGGCGAAGGACCAAGAGACCCAGTACTTC
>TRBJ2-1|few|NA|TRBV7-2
CASSPTVRSGPRDEQFF
TGTGCCAGCAGCCCAACCGTAAGGTCGGGGCCGAGGGATGAGCAGTTCTTC
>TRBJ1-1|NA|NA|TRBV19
CASSIVRNTEAFF
TGTGCCAGTAGTATAGTTAGGAACACTGAAGCTTTCTTT
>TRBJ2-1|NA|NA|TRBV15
CATSRDREQFF
TGTGCCACCAGCAGAGATAGGGAGCAGTTCTTC
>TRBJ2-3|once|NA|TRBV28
CASRPPGPLHANTQYF
TGTGCCAGCAGGCCTCCGGGACCTCTTCACGCGAATACGCAGTATTTT
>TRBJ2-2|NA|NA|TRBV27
CASSQRILNTGELFF
TGTGCCAGCAGTCAACGAATTCTAAACACCGGGGAGCTGTTTTTT
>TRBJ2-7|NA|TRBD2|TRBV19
CASSDGLAGNSYEQYF
TGTGCCAGCAGCGACGGACTAGCGGGAAACTCCTACGAGCAGTACTTC
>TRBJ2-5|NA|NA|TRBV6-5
CASSTPSSKGTQYF
TGTGCCAGCAGTACCCCATCCTCAAAAGGGACCCAGTACTTC
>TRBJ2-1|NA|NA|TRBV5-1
CASSSGTGFRWGNEQFF
TGCGCCAGCAGCTCGGGTACAGGTTTTCGATGGGGCAATGAGCAGTTCTTC
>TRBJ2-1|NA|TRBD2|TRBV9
CASSVALAVAGDNEQFF
TGTGCCAGCAGCGTAGCTTTGGCGGTAGCGGGAGACAATGAGCAGTTCTTC
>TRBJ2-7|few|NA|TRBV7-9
CASSLTENYEQYF
TGTGCCAGCAGCTTAACCGAGAACTACGAGCAGTACTTC
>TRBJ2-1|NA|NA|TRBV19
CASSIVVYNEQFF
TGTGCCAGTAGTATAGTCGTATACAATGAGCAGTTCTTC
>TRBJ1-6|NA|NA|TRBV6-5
CASSSTGSSYNSPLHF
TGTGCCAGCAGTTCCACGGGGAGCTCCTATAATTCACCCCTCCACTTT
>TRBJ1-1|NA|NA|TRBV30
CAWSVSSRGDTEAFF
TGTGCCTGGAGTGTCTCTTCGCGAGGGGACACTGAAGCTTTCTTT
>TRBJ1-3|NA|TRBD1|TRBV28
CASRLSGTGANTIYF
TGTGCCAGCAGACTCTCCGGGACAGGGGCCAACACCATATATTTT